The 28 T cell receptor beta chains presented below share a single source sample, sequenced in a study of PD-1 blockade in classical Hodgkin lymphoma. Relapses following autologous stem cell transplantation were seen in all patients, with brentuximab vedotin exposure varying. The data were produced by immunoSEQ multiplex PCR, yet TCRdb's version contains in-frame clones alone and is incomplete. The repertoire has tens of thousands of clones, about 88% of them found once; the top ten carry 9.7%. This specimen consisted of peripheral blood mononuclear cells (PBMCs), obtained at baseline. These receptors came from a human donor with classical Hodgkin lymphoma.

The V gene is TRBV6-1, the J gene TRBJ2-5; TRBD2 might be the D (6 bases). Trimming took off 8 bases at V and 3 bases at J, with 13 bases between the two ends. Germline V lookup: CDR1 MNHNS, CDR2 SASEGT. The CDR3 loop spans 13 amino acids. The CDR3 DNA reads as TGTGCCAGCCGAGGGATAGCGGAAGAGACCCAGTACTTC. Its protein is CASRGIAEETQYF.

This sequence joins TRBV28 and TRBJ1-2, with a tentative D call TRBD1 (6 bases). The CDR3 runs to 15 residues. V shed 0 bases and J shed 6 bases, with 14 bases lying between them. The V gene's germline CDR1 is MDHEN and CDR2 SYDVKM. CDR3 in DNA: TGTGCCAGCAGTTTATGGGGGGGCACCCAAGATGGCTACACCTTC. It codes for CASSLWGGTQDGYTF.

V and J are TRBV6-6 and TRBJ2-3; the D is unclear. Trimming removed 6 bases from V and 2 bases from J, with 6 bases in between. The germline CDR1 and CDR2 sequences are MNHNY and SVGAGI (reference sequence). This CDR3 spans 12 amino acids. The CDR3: CASSRYTDTQYF. For the CDR3, the DNA is TGTGCCAGCAGCAGATACACAGATACGCAGTATTTT.

The chain is built from TRBV19 and TRBJ2-7, with 12 nucleotides matching TRBD2. Germline V lookup: CDR1 LNHDA, CDR2 SQIVND (reference sequence). Trimming took 3 bases from V and 3 from J; bases not matched to a gene: 6. CDR3 length equals 16 residues. DNA of the CDR3: TGTGCCAGTAGTATCGGACTAGCGGGATCCCTCTACGAGCAGTACTTC. Translation: CASSIGLAGSLYEQYF.

The rearrangement links TRBV7-3 to TRBJ2-5, with D possibly being TRBD1 or TRBD2 (5 bases each). CDR1 is SGHTA and CDR2 is FQGTGA in the germline V gene. V dropped 1 base and J dropped 9 bases, with 21 bases sitting between them. CDR3 length: 16 residues. The CDR3 region is CASSLSRKGTPLAQYF. DNA of the CDR3: TGTGCCAGCAGCTTAAGTCGCAAAGGGACCCCTCTGGCCCAGTACTTC.

V gene TRBV6-1 combines with J gene TRBJ2-3; 7 bases fit TRBD2. Germline lookup yields CDR1 MNHNS and CDR2 SASEGT. Germline trimming cut 0 bases from V and 4 bases from J; bases unmatched to any gene: 4. This CDR3 region has 15 residues. CDR3 sequence (DNA): TGTGCCAGCAGTGAAGCCGGGGGGAGATCAGATACGCAGTATTTT. Translation gives CASSEAGGRSDTQYF.

This chain links TRBV19 with TRBJ2-1; 9 bases map to TRBD2. Looked up from germline, CDR1 is LNHDA and CDR2 is SQIVND (reference sequence). This CDR3 is built from 16 residues. J gave up 0 bases and V 3 bases, and 3 bases lay outside the gene matches. CDR3 sequence reads: CASSMYSGSSYNEQFF. CDR3 DNA sequence: TGTGCCAGTAGTATGTATAGCGGGAGCTCCTACAATGAGCAGTTCTTC.

The rearrangement uses TRBV7-2 and TRBJ1-2; possibly TRBD1 for D (5 bases). The CDR3 runs 14 residues. Trimming stripped 5 bases from V and 8 bases from J, with 18 bases between. The germline CDR1 and CDR2 sequences are SGHTA and FQGNSA. CDR3: CASSVGTALWGYTF. CDR3 sequence (DNA): TGTGCCAGCAGCGTCGGGACCGCCCTATGGGGCTACACCTTC.

This chain links TRBV5-1 with TRBJ2-3; TRBD2 aligns across 9 bases. The V gene's germline CDR1 is SGHRS and CDR2 YFSETQ. V lost 0 bases, J lost 5 bases, and 4 bases stayed unmatched. The CDR3 covers 15 residues. DNA of the CDR3: TGCGCCAGCAGCTTGGGGCTAGCGGGAAGAGATACGCAGTATTTT. It is translated as CASSLGLAGRDTQYF.

This chain links TRBV6-5 with TRBJ2-7; D ambiguous. Germline values: CDR1 MNHEY, CDR2 SVGAGI. The V end was cut by 4 bases, the J end by 4 bases, with 17 bases between. This CDR3 region has 15 residues. The CDR3 DNA is TGTGCCAGCAGTTCCACGACCGGACGGCGTTACGAGCAGTACTTC. The encoded protein is CASSSTTGRRYEQYF.

The chain carries TRBV18 and TRBJ2-3; D unclear. The CDR3 covers 12 residues. The germline V and J ends were trimmed by 5 bases and 0 bases, with 3 bases remaining between them. CDR1 and CDR2 from the germline V gene are KGHSH and LQKENI. The CDR3 nucleotides are TGTGCCAGCTCAGCTAGCACAGATACGCAGTATTTT. Protein: CASSASTDTQYF.

The chain joins TRBV28 to TRBJ1-1, with D possibly TRBD1 on 6 matching bases. The V gene lost 6 bases and the J gene lost 11 bases, with 22 bases spanning the gap. The CDR3 is 14 amino acids. Germline V gene sequence: CDR1 MDHEN, CDR2 SYDVKM. The CDR3 protein is CASSRPGTQIIAFF. The DNA of the CDR3 is TGTGCCAGCAGCCGACCTGGGACACAAATCATTGCTTTCTTT.

The chain combines TRBV5-4 with TRBJ2-5; 8 bases are shared with TRBD2. This CDR3 contains 14 residues. The ends lost 3 bases at V and 5 bases at J; junction bases unmatched: 6. In germline, CDR1 is SGHNT, CDR2 YYREEE (reference sequence). The CDR3 nucleotides are TGTGCCAGCAGCTACCCGGGGGGGGCGGAGACCCAGTACTTC. Encoded protein: CASSYPGGAETQYF.

The sample holds one count of this clone. The CDR3 spells CASSPMTGFTEAFF. The CDR3 nucleotides read TGTGCCAGCAGTCCAATGACAGGGTTCACTGAAGCTTTCTTT. J is TRBJ1-1 and V is TRBV28; TRBD1 aligns across 7 bases. The germline CDR1 and CDR2 sequences are MDHEN and SYDVKM. This CDR3 has 14 residues. J lost 4 bases, V lost 5 bases, and 7 bases had no gene match.

This clone has only one observation. The chain joins TRBV5-4 to TRBJ2-7; 7 positions match TRBD1. This CDR3 spans 15 amino acids. Trimming cost V 0 bases and J 3 bases; bases outside gene matches: 6. Germline CDR1 and CDR2: SGHNT and YYREEE (reference sequence). The CDR3 bases are TGTGCCAGCAGCTTGGCCGACAGGGTAGACTACGAGCAGTACTTC. Amino acids: CASSLADRVDYEQYF.

This clone was seen just once. The rearrangement joins TRBV5-5 to TRBJ2-3; D not certain. Trimming left V 0 bases short and J 6 bases short, with 8 bases between. CDR3 length equals 13 residues. Germline CDR1 SGHKS, CDR2 YYEKEE (reference sequence). The CDR3 coding sequence is TGTGCCAGCAGCTTGGCCCCCGTGGATACGCAGTATTTT. Residues: CASSLAPVDTQYF.

The chain is built from TRBV5-1 and TRBJ1-3; 8 bases are a match to TRBD1. The J segment lost 4 bases and the V segment lost 4 bases, leaving 4 bases of the junction unmatched. Germline CDR1 SGHRS, CDR2 YFSETQ. This CDR3 comprises 14 residues. The CDR3 sequence is CASSGQGSGNTIYF. The CDR3 bases are TGCGCCAGCAGCGGACAGGGTTCAGGAAACACCATATATTTT.

The chain has TRBV27 and TRBJ1-6, with a possible D match to TRBD1 (6 bases). The CDR3 is 15 residues long. Germline values: CDR1 MNHEY, CDR2 SMNVEV (reference sequence). Trimming stripped 5 bases from V and 6 bases from J, with 14 bases between. The DNA for the CDR3 is TGTGCCAGCAGTCTACAGGGTTGGGGTAATTCACCCCTCCACTTT. Its protein product is CASSLQGWGNSPLHF.

The rearrangement joins TRBV6-1 to TRBJ2-7; 10 bases map to TRBD2. There are 16 residues in the CDR3. Germline V gene data show CDR1 as MNHNS and CDR2 as SASEGT. V gave up 0 bases and J gave up 0 bases; unmatched junction bases: 2. This chain's CDR3 is CASSEASGRDSYEQYF. The CDR3 DNA reads as TGTGCCAGCAGTGAAGCCAGCGGGAGGGACTCCTACGAGCAGTACTTC.

This sequence joins TRBV18 and TRBJ2-7, with a possible D match to TRBD2 (5 bases). The germline V and J ends were trimmed by 2 bases and 6 bases, with 14 bases remaining between them. Germline V gene data show CDR1 as KGHSH and CDR2 as LQKENI. This CDR3 has 14 residues. DNA for the CDR3: TGTGCCAGCTCACCAACATCCGGGGATGGCGAGCAGTACTTC. Protein: CASSPTSGDGEQYF.

The chain joins TRBV7-9 to TRBJ2-7; weak D call: TRBD1 (5 bases). V lost 2 bases, J lost 6 bases, and 20 bases lay in between. This CDR3 contains 16 residues. CDR1 and CDR2 from the germline V gene are SEHNR and FQNEAQ (reference sequence). The CDR3 DNA reads TGTGCCAGCAGCTTATCCCCTACAGGAGCAGGGTTCGAGCAGTACTTC. As protein: CASSLSPTGAGFEQYF.

The chain uses TRBV5-1 and TRBJ2-3; 7 bases are a match to TRBD2. Trimming removed 3 bases from V and 2 bases from J; junction bases left unmatched: 3. The germline V gene has CDR1 SGHRS and CDR2 YFSETQ. The CDR3 contains 14 residues. CDR3 in DNA: TGCGCCAGCAGCTCAGCGGGGCACACAGATACGCAGTATTTT. As protein: CASSSAGHTDTQYF.

V usage is TRBV2 and J usage is TRBJ2-5; D uncertain. The CDR3 length is 15 residues. Between the trimmed V and J ends, which lost 6 bases and 0 bases, there was a span of 14 bases. Germline values: CDR1 SNHLY, CDR2 FYNNEI. CDR3 residues: CASSSAKIYQETQYF. CDR3 sequence (DNA): TGTGCCAGCAGCTCAGCCAAAATCTACCAAGAGACCCAGTACTTC.

This clone was picked up one time. The rearrangement links TRBV10-3 to TRBJ2-7, with 7 bases aligning to TRBD2. Germline V gives CDR1 ENHRY, CDR2 SYGVKD. J was trimmed by 2 bases and V by 2 bases; bases with no gene match: 6. The CDR3 length is 15 residues. CDR3 nucleotides: TGTGCCATCAGTGAGGGGTTCGCGGGGGCCTACGAGCAGTACTTC. Encoded protein: CAISEGFAGAYEQYF.

This clone was picked up a small number of times. This chain uses TRBV28 with TRBJ1-3; 9 bases are a match to TRBD1. This CDR3 region has 15 residues. J gave up 5 bases and V 3 bases, and 5 bases lay outside the gene matches. Germline values: CDR1 MDHEN, CDR2 SYDVKM. The CDR3 is CASSFPTGGRNTIYF. CDR3 bases: TGTGCCAGCAGTTTCCCTACAGGGGGCAGAAACACCATATATTTT.

The chain combines TRBV27 with TRBJ2-1, with D tentatively TRBD2 (6 bases). The germline V gene encodes CDR1 MNHEY and CDR2 SMNVEV (reference sequence). This CDR3 is built from 12 residues. V dropped 11 bases and J dropped 6 bases, with 14 bases sitting between them. Here the CDR3 reads CASSGTFNEQFF. The DNA of the CDR3 is TGTGCCTCCTCCGGGACTTTCAATGAGCAGTTCTTC.

This chain uses TRBV28 with TRBJ2-3; possibly TRBD2 for D (6 bases). Trimming shortened V by 2 bases and J by 2 bases, and 11 bases separated the two germline ends. This CDR3 is 15 amino acids long. Germline loops: CDR1 MDHEN, CDR2 SYDVKM. Here the CDR3 reads CASSLAGPFTDTQYF. CDR3 DNA: TGTGCCAGCAGTTTAGCGGGGCCATTCACAGATACGCAGTATTTT.

V is TRBV2 and J is TRBJ1-1, with D perhaps matching TRBD1 (5 bases). CDR1 is SNHLY and CDR2 is FYNNEI in the germline V gene. The CDR3 runs to 14 residues. The V and J ends lost 4 bases and 4 bases respectively, with 13 bases between them. CDR3: CASSVAGEGTEAFF. The CDR3 region has the DNA TGTGCCAGCAGTGTTGCGGGGGAGGGCACTGAAGCTTTCTTT.